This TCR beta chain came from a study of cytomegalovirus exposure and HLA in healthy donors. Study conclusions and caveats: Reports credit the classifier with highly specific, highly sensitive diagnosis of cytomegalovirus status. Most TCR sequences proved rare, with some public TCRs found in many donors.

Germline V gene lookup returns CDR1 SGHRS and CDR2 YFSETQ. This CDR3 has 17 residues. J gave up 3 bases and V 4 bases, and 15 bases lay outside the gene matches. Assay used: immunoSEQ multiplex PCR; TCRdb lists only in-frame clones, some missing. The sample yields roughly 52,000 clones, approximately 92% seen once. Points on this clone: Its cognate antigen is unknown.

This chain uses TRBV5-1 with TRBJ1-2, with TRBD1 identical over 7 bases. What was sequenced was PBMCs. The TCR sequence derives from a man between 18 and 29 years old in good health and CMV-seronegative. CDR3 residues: CASSLGGGSPGDYGYTF. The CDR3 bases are TGCGCCAGCAGCCTAGGGGGCGGGTCTCCTGGCGACTATGGCTACACCTTC.